The clone carrying this T cell receptor beta chain occurred a few times. Its antigen remains unknown. Sequenced by immunoSEQ multiplex PCR; TCRdb stores in-frame clones only, minus some. The table shows around 380,000 clones, with 80% to 90% occurring only once. CDR3 length equals 15 residues. Losses at the gene ends were 2 bases for V and 6 bases for J; bases not matched to a gene: 5. CDR1 and CDR2 from the germline V gene are SGHNT and YYREEE (reference sequence). This record belongs to a study of Ad26.COV2.S vaccination and SARS-CoV-2 variants. Overall study context: As a participant in COV1001, the donor was in the Ad26.COV2.S trial arm. Study-wide points: An underestimation of total T cell responses may have resulted from the TCR breadth and depth analyses.

The treatment was: roughly 19 received Ad26.COV2.S at low or high dose, single or two shots; about 5 received placebo; per-sample allocation not given. The samples were gathered on day 63 after the first injection of vaccine or placebo. The material sequenced was peripheral blood, taken in a trial of Ad26.COV2.S vaccine versus placebo. The genes are TRBV5-4 and TRBJ2-2, with 9 bases matching TRBD1. This TCR derives from a person aged 18-60 years who received the Ad26.COV2.S COVID-19 vaccine or a placebo. The CDR3 nucleotides are TGTGCCAGCAGCTTTCGGACAGGGGAGGCCGGGGAGCTGTTTTTT. Its protein is CASSFRTGEAGELFF. Full variable domain (outside the CDR3, taken from reference TRBV5-4 and TRBJ2-2): ETGVTQSPTHLIKTRGQQVTLRCSSQSGHNTVSWYQQALGQGPQFIFQYYREEENGRGNFPPRFSGLQFPNYSSELNVNALELDDSALYLCASSFRTGEAGELFFGEGSRLTVL.